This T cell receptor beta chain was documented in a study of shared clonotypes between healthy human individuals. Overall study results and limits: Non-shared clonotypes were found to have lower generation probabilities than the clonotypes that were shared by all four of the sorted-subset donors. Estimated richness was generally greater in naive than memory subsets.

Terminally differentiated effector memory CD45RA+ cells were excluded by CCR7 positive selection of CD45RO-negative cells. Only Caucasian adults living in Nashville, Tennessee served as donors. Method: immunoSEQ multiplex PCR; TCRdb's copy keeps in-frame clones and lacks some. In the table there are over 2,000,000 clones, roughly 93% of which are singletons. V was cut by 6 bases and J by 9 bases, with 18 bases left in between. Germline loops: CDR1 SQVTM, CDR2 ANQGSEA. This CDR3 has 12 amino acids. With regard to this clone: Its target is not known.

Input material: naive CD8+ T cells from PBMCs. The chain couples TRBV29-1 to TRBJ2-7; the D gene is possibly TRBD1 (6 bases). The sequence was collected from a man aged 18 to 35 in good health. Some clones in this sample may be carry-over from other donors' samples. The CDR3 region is CSVTGSSPGQYF. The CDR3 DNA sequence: TGCAGCGTGACAGGTTCCTCTCCAGGGCAGTACTTC.